The rows below give T cell receptor beta chains drawn from one sample of a study of CD8 T cells in ankylosing spondylitis. Via MiXCR, TCRdb re-called the 5' RACE reads, giving one row per CDR3 protein. Of some 140,000 distinct CDR3 sequences in the sample, more than 7% were seen once. Source material: synovial fluid, either unsorted or a sorted T cell fraction (not recorded which). Receptors were obtained from a male donor with ankylosing spondylitis. Each CDR3 is given with its conserved first and last residue. The order of the fields is clone size, V gene, D gene, J gene, CDR3 DNA, CDR3 protein. D genes are given only for firm matches. A clone size is listed for some rows: how often the clone was seen (once, few, many), or a class if it is expanded.

many	TRBV29-1	NA	TRBJ2-1	TGCAGCGTTGAAGGGGGTTTTTCCTACAATGAGCAGTTCTTC	CSVEGGFSYNEQFF
NA	TRBV20-1	TRBD1	TRBJ2-2	TGCAGTGCTAGAGATCCCAGGGGGCCCACCGGGGAGCTGTTTTTT	CSARDPRGPTGELFF
many	TRBV20-1	TRBD2	TRBJ2-3	TGCAGTGCTAGAGAGGTTTTACTAGCGGGAGGCCCAGATACGCAGTATTTT	CSAREVLLAGGPDTQYF
many	TRBV29-1	NA	TRBJ1-2	TGCAGCGTTAAGTTCTACCTGGAATATGGCTACACCTTC	CSVKFYLEYGYTF
many	TRBV3-1	NA	TRBJ2-5	TGTGCCAGCAGCCAAGAAATCAGGGTGGAGACCCAGTACTTC	CASSQEIRVETQYF
NA	TRBV6-5	NA	TRBJ2-1	TGTGCCAGCAGGTATCAATCGGGCCCCGCCGGCAATGAGCAGTTCTTC	CASRYQSGPAGNEQFF
NA	TRBV7-2	TRBD1	TRBJ1-1	TGTGCCAGCAGCTTAGAGGACAGGGGGGATACTGAAGCTTTCTTT	CASSLEDRGDTEAFF
NA	TRBV2	NA	TRBJ1-4	TGTGCCAGCAGTTGGGGTCAGCACGAGGAAAAACTGTTTTTT	CASSWGQHEEKLFF
many	TRBV29-1	NA	TRBJ2-5	TGCAGCGTTGAGAAAGAGACCCAGTACTTC	CSVEKETQYF
many	TRBV6-2/TRBV6-3	TRBD1	TRBJ1-5	TGTGCCAGCAGTTACGAGACAGGGGGACAGCCCCAGCATTTT	CASSYETGGQPQHF
NA	TRBV7-3	TRBD2	TRBJ2-7	TGTGCCAGCAGCTTAAATGGCAGGGAGGGTGACGAGCAGTACTTC	CASSLNGREGDEQYF
NA	TRBV7-8	NA	TRBJ2-3	TGTGCCAGCAGCTTGGGGCCAGGGGTTGGGGAGGCAGATACGCAGTATTTT	CASSLGPGVGEADTQYF